A single sample gave rise to the 12 T cell receptor beta chains below, sequenced in a study of cytomegalovirus exposure and HLA in healthy donors (dated by TCRdb to about 2017). The receptor library was made with the immunoSEQ multiplex PCR assay. TCRdb re-hosts the immuneACCESS table, in-frame sequences only. Its copies lack some clones; in the studies checked, an unresolved V gene accounts for under half of them, and the cause for the rest is not known. Here the sample has about 98,000 clones; around 88% occur a single time. Of the sample, roughly 3.9% is held by the ten largest clones. Sequenced sample: PBMCs. The receptors originated from a woman under 40 in good health and CMV-seronegative.

This clone was counted between two and nine times. The rearrangement links TRBV19 to TRBJ2-2; unclear D gene. Germline V lookup: CDR1 LNHDA, CDR2 SQIVND (reference sequence). Trimming took 6 bases from V and 0 from J, leaving 17 bases between them. The CDR3 loop spans 17 amino acids. CDR3 sequence: CASRVGEQNANTGELFF. The CDR3 DNA reads as TGTGCCAGTAGGGTGGGCGAACAAAACGCGAACACCGGGGAGCTGTTTTTT.

The rearrangement links TRBV7-9 to TRBJ2-1, with 7 nucleotides matching TRBD1. The germline gives CDR1 SEHNR, CDR2 FQNEAQ (reference sequence). Unmatched junction bases numbered 6, after V lost 5 bases and J lost 8 bases. The CDR3 contains 13 residues. The chain's CDR3 is CASSRRGGDEQFF. CDR3 in DNA: TGTGCCAGCAGCCGTAGAGGGGGCGATGAGCAGTTCTTC.

The chain joins TRBV6-1 to TRBJ1-3; D is unclear. With 7 bases removed from V and 0 bases from J, the gap between germline ends came to 13 bases. The germline V gene encodes CDR1 MNHNS and CDR2 SASEGT. This CDR3 is built from 15 residues. DNA of the CDR3: TGTGCCAGCACGGAGACGGCAGCCTCTGGAAACACCATATATTTT. It translates to CASTETAASGNTIYF.

The rearrangement uses TRBV9 and TRBJ1-6; 9 nucleotides align to TRBD1. This CDR3 is built from 14 residues. Germline trimming cut 4 bases from V and 11 bases from J; bases unmatched to any gene: 7. Germline CDR1 SGDLS, CDR2 YYNGEE. The CDR3 reads CASSQGQGETPLHF. The CDR3 nucleotides read TGTGCCAGCAGCCAGGGACAGGGAGAGACACCCCTCCACTTT.

This clone has only one observation. The chain links TRBV6-1 to TRBJ1-5; TRBD1 is a possible D gene (5 bases). Germline V gene lookup returns CDR1 MNHNS and CDR2 SASEGT. This CDR3 region has 15 residues. V was cut by 6 bases and J by 6 bases, with 18 bases left in between. CDR3 sequence reads: CASSPVGRGSQPQHF. The CDR3 region has the DNA TGTGCCAGCAGCCCTGTGGGTCGGGGGAGTCAGCCCCAGCATTTT.

The rearrangement uses TRBV6-1 and TRBJ1-5; D remains ambiguous. V lost 8 bases and J 5 bases, leaving 13 bases between the germline ends. Per germline, CDR1 MNHNS and CDR2 SASEGT. The CDR3 has 13 amino acids. This CDR3 reads CASGVWEDQPQHF. In DNA form, the CDR3 reads TGTGCCAGCGGTGTTTGGGAGGATCAGCCCCAGCATTTT.

The J gene is TRBJ1-1, the V gene TRBV5-1, with D tentatively TRBD1 (6 bases). The V end was cut by 0 bases, the J end by 5 bases, with 11 bases between. Germline CDR1 and CDR2: SGHRS and YFSETQ. This CDR3 has 14 amino acids. CDR3 protein: CASSLGRGATEAFF. CDR3 nucleotides: TGCGCCAGCAGCTTGGGCAGGGGCGCGACTGAAGCTTTCTTT.

The V and J genes are TRBV9 and TRBJ1-2; TRBD1 agrees at 9 bases. The length of the CDR3 is 12 residues. The germline gives CDR1 SGDLS, CDR2 YYNGEE. The junction had 4 bases not matched to a gene; V was cut back by 3 bases and J by 10 bases. CDR3 protein: CASSGTGVLYTF. DNA for the CDR3: TGTGCCAGCAGCGGGACAGGGGTTCTCTACACCTTC.

This chain uses TRBV5-1 with TRBJ1-1; no reliable D call. Trimming removed 2 bases from V and 1 base from J, with 6 bases in between. This CDR3 contains 13 residues. Germline CDR1 and CDR2: SGHRS and YFSETQ. The CDR3 DNA reads TGCGCCAGCAGCTTTACCAGGAACACTGAAGCTTTCTTT. It yields the protein CASSFTRNTEAFF.

The V call is TRBV14, the J call TRBJ2-7, with D maybe TRBD1 (5 bases). The germline CDR1 and CDR2 sequences are SGHDN and FVKESK. The CDR3 contains 13 residues. V lost 2 bases and J lost 5, with 10 bases in between. The CDR3: CASSQQGSDEQYF. CDR3 DNA sequence: TGTGCCAGCAGCCAACAGGGAAGCGACGAGCAGTACTTC.

On this clone: The same CDR3 can be traced to other DNA sequences in this sample. The chain joins TRBV7-2 to TRBJ2-2, with D tentatively TRBD1 (5 bases). Per the germline V gene, CDR1 is SGHTA and CDR2 is FQGNSA. The CDR3 extends over 15 amino acids. V lost 1 base, J lost 0 bases, and 6 bases lay in between. The chain's CDR3 is CASSLGQTNTGELFF. In DNA form, the CDR3 reads TGTGCCAGCAGCTTAGGACAGACGAACACCGGGGAGCTGTTTTTT.

This clone appeared once. The chain employs TRBV28 and TRBJ2-7, with a possible D match to TRBD1 (6 bases). This CDR3 region has 13 residues. CDR1 and CDR2 (germline): MDHEN, SYDVKM. The V end was cut by 10 bases, the J end by 0 bases, with 13 bases between. CDR3 DNA sequence: TGTGCCACAACAGGGTCCGTCTCCTACGAGCAGTACTTC. Its translation is CATTGSVSYEQYF.